The 14 T cell receptor beta chains below all came from one sample that was sequenced in a study of cytomegalovirus exposure and HLA in healthy donors. A multiplex PCR was run with 60 Vbeta primers and 13 Jbeta primers. Assay: immunoSEQ multiplex PCR; the TCRdb copy retains only in-frame clones and omits some. The sample consists of some 150,000 clones, about 79% of them appearing once. Sample: PBMCs. The source of these receptors is a female donor in good health and CMV-seropositive.

The chain carries TRBV28 and TRBJ1-4; 10 positions agree with TRBD1. There are 17 residues in the CDR3. The trim removed 5 bases at V and 5 bases at J, leaving 11 bases unmatched. Germline V gives CDR1 MDHEN, CDR2 SYDVKM. CDR3 DNA: TGTGCCAGCAGTCTCCGGGACAGGGGAATCCCCAATGAAAAACTGTTTTTT. Translated: CASSLRDRGIPNEKLFF.

V usage is TRBV28 and J usage is TRBJ2-5; possible D gene TRBD2, 5 bases. Germline CDR1 MDHEN, CDR2 SYDVKM. V was pared by 8 bases and J by 7 bases, with 20 bases between. There are 14 residues in the CDR3. CDR3 sequence (DNA): TGTGCCAGCGGAGGTCGGAAACACGTAGGGACCCAGTACTTC. Translating gives CASGGRKHVGTQYF.

V gene TRBV19 combines with J gene TRBJ1-5; 7 bases line up with TRBD1. The ends lost 10 bases at V and 0 bases at J; junction bases unmatched: 6. Germline loops: CDR1 LNHDA, CDR2 SQIVND (reference sequence). The CDR3 has 14 amino acids. This chain's CDR3 is CATQTGYSNQPQHF. CDR3 coding DNA: TGTGCCACCCAGACAGGGTATAGCAATCAGCCCCAGCATTTT.

J is TRBJ1-2 and V is TRBV28; the match to TRBD1 covers 7 bases. CDR1 and CDR2 from the germline V gene are MDHEN and SYDVKM. The CDR3 covers 14 residues. V lost 2 bases to trimming and J lost 3 bases; unmatched junction nucleotides: 3. The DNA for the CDR3 is TGTGCCAGCAGTTTAGCCCAGGGGGACTATGGCTACACCTTC. Translating gives CASSLAQGDYGYTF.

This chain links TRBV2 with TRBJ2-7; D perhaps matches TRBD2 (6 bases). The V gene lost 5 bases and the J gene lost 1 base, with 9 bases spanning the gap. The germline V gene encodes CDR1 SNHLY and CDR2 FYNNEI. This CDR3 contains 13 residues. In DNA, the CDR3 is TGTGCCAGCAGTCCTGGGACTTCCTACGAGCAGTACTTC. It specifies CASSPGTSYEQYF.

The chain uses TRBV11-2 and TRBJ1-5, with a weak D call TRBD1 (5 bases). The V and J ends lost 3 bases and 2 bases respectively, with 8 bases between them. CDR1 and CDR2 from the germline V gene are SGHAT and FQNNGV. The CDR3 spans 14 residues. The CDR3 DNA reads as TGTGCCAGCAGCTTTGAACAGGGCAATCAGCCCCAGCATTTT. Translation gives CASSFEQGNQPQHF.

This clone has just a few counts. The chain recombines TRBV7-7 with TRBJ2-7; the D gene is possibly TRBD2 (5 bases). The germline V gene has CDR1 SSHAT and CDR2 FNYEAQ (reference sequence). V shed 2 bases and J shed 3 bases, with 14 bases lying between them. The CDR3 consists of 15 residues. CDR3 DNA: TGTGCCAGCAGCTTACGTTCCGGGAAGGACTACGAGCAGTACTTC. Its protein product is CASSLRSGKDYEQYF.

The V call is TRBV18, the J call TRBJ1-1; D is perhaps TRBD1 (6 bases). The V gene lost 3 bases and the J gene lost 5 bases, with 16 bases spanning the gap. Per germline, CDR1 KGHSH and CDR2 LQKENI. The CDR3 has 15 residues. The CDR3 loop reads CASSPRTDQGTEAFF. The CDR3 DNA reads as TGTGCCAGCTCACCCCGGACAGATCAAGGAACTGAAGCTTTCTTT.

This chain's CDR3 is CASSSIAGDHTDTQYF. The DNA for the CDR3 is TGCGCCAGCAGCTCTATAGCGGGAGACCACACAGATACGCAGTATTTT. The chain links TRBV5-1 to TRBJ2-3; 9 bases are a match to TRBD2. The V gene end was trimmed by 3 bases and the J gene end by 2 bases; junction bases not matched to a gene: 7. CDR3 length equals 16 residues. Germline V CDR1 and CDR2: SGHRS, YFSETQ.

The gene calls are TRBV6-5 and TRBJ2-1, with 10 nucleotides matching TRBD2. The CDR3 is made up of 15 amino acids. Germline CDR1 is MNHEY and CDR2 is SVGAGI. J gave up 4 bases and V 2 bases, and 2 bases lay outside the gene matches. In nucleotides, the CDR3 is TGTGCCAGCAGTTACCTAGCGGGGGATTACAATGAGCAGTTCTTC. It translates to CASSYLAGDYNEQFF.

This clone was detected only once. The chain carries TRBV5-1 and TRBJ1-2; 7 bases are a match to TRBD1. This CDR3 region has 14 residues. The J segment lost 8 bases and the V segment lost 4 bases, leaving 11 bases of the junction unmatched. Per the germline V gene, CDR1 is SGHRS and CDR2 is YFSETQ. The CDR3 here is CASSGGTVSSGYTF. In DNA form, the CDR3 reads TGCGCCAGCAGCGGGGGGACAGTCTCGTCCGGCTACACCTTC.

The genes are TRBV7-2 and TRBJ2-6, with 8 bases identical to TRBD1. CDR1 SGHTA and CDR2 FQGNSA come from the germline V gene. This CDR3 has 17 amino acids. The V segment lost 7 bases and the J segment 4 bases; nucleotides outside the gene matches: 12. The CDR3 sequence: CASNQDRVSSGANVLTF. As DNA, the CDR3 is TGTGCCAGCAACCAGGACAGGGTGAGCTCGGGGGCCAACGTCCTGACTTTC. The entire variable domain, with the rest obtained from reference TRBV7-2 and TRBJ2-6, is as follows: GAGVSQSPSNKVTEKGKDVELRCDPISGHTALYWYRQSLGQGLEFLIYFQGNSAPDKSGLPSDRFSAERTGGSVSTLTIQRTQQEDSAVYLCASNQDRVSSGANVLTFGAGSRLTVL.

This clone was observed once. This rearrangement joins TRBV18 to TRBJ1-1; TRBD1 agrees at 7 bases. CDR1 is KGHSH and CDR2 is LQKENI in the germline V gene. There are 14 residues in the CDR3. The V segment lost 3 bases and the J segment 7 bases; nucleotides outside the gene matches: 8. The CDR3 protein is CASSPQRTGGEAFF. The CDR3 DNA follows: TGTGCCAGCTCACCTCAAAGGACAGGCGGTGAAGCTTTCTTT.

V is TRBV29-1 and J is TRBJ2-1, with 10 bases matching TRBD1. From germline, CDR1 is SQVTM and CDR2 ANQGSEA. This CDR3 spans 13 amino acids. V lost 6 bases, J lost 7 bases, and 6 bases stayed unmatched. The CDR3 loop reads CSVHRTGGNEQFF. CDR3 DNA sequence: TGCAGCGTCCACAGGACAGGGGGGAATGAGCAGTTCTTC.